The 25 T cell receptor beta chains below all came from one sample that was sequenced in a study of blood T cell repertoires in COVID-19. Sequencing used immunoSEQ multiplex PCR; TCRdb keeps in-frame clones, though not all of them. The sample lists 110,000 or so clones; approximately 84% were seen once. Sequencing input: peripheral blood. These receptors originate from a man over 45 with acute or convalescent COVID-19.

The V and J genes are TRBV18 and TRBJ1-3, with D possibly TRBD1 on 5 matching bases. The CDR3 is 16 amino acids. The V gene lost 1 base and the J gene lost 6 bases, with 16 bases spanning the gap. Germline V CDR1 and CDR2: KGHSH, LQKENI. DNA for the CDR3: TGTGCCAGCTCACCACGTGTCAGGGCCCCTGAAAACACCATATATTTT. Its protein product is CASSPRVRAPENTIYF.

The chain is built from TRBV3-1 (or the pseudogene TRBV3-2) and TRBJ1-1, with D tentatively TRBD1 (5 bases). The germline V and J ends were trimmed by 0 bases and 5 bases, with 10 bases remaining between them. The CDR3 spans 14 residues. Germline V gene data show CDR1 as LGHDT and CDR2 as YNNKEL (reference sequence). The CDR3 sequence is CASSQEIRGTEAFF. CDR3 in DNA: TGTGCCAGCAGCCAAGAAATAAGGGGAACTGAAGCTTTCTTT.

V gene TRBV5-1 combines with J gene TRBJ1-6, with a tentative D call TRBD1 (5 bases). V was pared by 0 bases and J by 0 bases, with 10 bases between. The CDR3 consists of 17 residues. Germline CDR1 is SGHRS and CDR2 is YFSETQ. In DNA, the CDR3 is TGCGCCAGCAGCTTGGGACAGACCAGCTCCTATAATTCACCCCTCCACTTT. This encodes CASSLGQTSSYNSPLHF.

DNA for the CDR3: TGTGCCAGCAGCCAACTAGCGGGGATTCACAATGAGCAGTTCTTC. Protein sequence: CASSQLAGIHNEQFF. The V gene is TRBV4-2, the J gene TRBJ2-1, with TRBD2 identical over 9 bases. Trimming took 2 bases from V and 5 from J; bases not matched to a gene: 4. Looked up from germline, CDR1 is LGHNA and CDR2 is YNFKEQ. The CDR3 consists of 15 residues.

The chain carries TRBV10-3 and TRBJ2-1, with TRBD1 identical over 9 bases. The CDR3 is 15 residues long. Looked up from germline, CDR1 is ENHRY and CDR2 is SYGVKD. Unmatched junction bases numbered 5, after V lost 8 bases and J lost 0 bases. The CDR3 DNA reads as TGTGCCATCCGGGACAGGGCAAGCTCCTACAATGAGCAGTTCTTC. It is translated as CAIRDRASSYNEQFF.

This chain uses TRBV28 with TRBJ1-2; tentative D call: TRBD1 (5 bases). Germline V gives CDR1 MDHEN, CDR2 SYDVKM. This CDR3 has 15 residues. V lost 0 bases, J lost 2 bases, and 10 bases lay in between. In DNA, the CDR3 is TGTGCCAGCAGTTTATGGAAGGGGTGGAACTATGGCTACACCTTC. Translating it yields CASSLWKGWNYGYTF.

This chain connects TRBV3-1 (or the pseudogene TRBV3-2) to TRBJ1-1; D perhaps matches TRBD1 (5 bases). The CDR3 is 14 amino acids. Trimming cost V 3 bases and J 1 base, with 9 bases left between them. Germline V gene lookup returns CDR1 LGHDT and CDR2 YNNKEL (reference sequence). The CDR3 bases are TGTGCCAGCAGCCAGGGGCCTAAGAACACTGAAGCTTTCTTT. Amino acid sequence: CASSQGPKNTEAFF.

The rearrangement uses TRBV24-1 and TRBJ2-3; 13 nucleotides match TRBD2. In germline, CDR1 is KGHDR, CDR2 SFDVKD. V gave up 2 bases and J gave up 5 bases; unmatched junction bases: 3. The CDR3 has 16 amino acids. DNA of the CDR3: TGTGCCACCAGTGATTCCGGGACTAGCGGGATAGATACGCAGTATTTT. Translated, it gives CATSDSGTSGIDTQYF.

In its sample, this clone was seen a few times. The J gene is TRBJ2-3, the V gene TRBV3-1 (or the pseudogene TRBV3-2); 12 bases fit TRBD2. Losses at the gene ends were 4 bases for V and 0 bases for J; bases not matched to a gene: 8. In germline, CDR1 is LGHDT, CDR2 YNNKEL (reference sequence). The CDR3 is made up of 18 amino acids. The CDR3 spells CASSRLAGGEYSTDTQYF. As DNA, the CDR3 is TGTGCCAGCAGCCGGCTAGCGGGGGGGGAGTATAGCACAGATACGCAGTATTTT.

The chain uses TRBV6-6 and TRBJ1-2; TRBD1 matches 7 bases. The germline V gene has CDR1 MNHNY and CDR2 SVGAGI (reference sequence). CDR3 length: 15 residues. Germline trimming cut 4 bases from V and 3 bases from J; bases unmatched to any gene: 8. DNA of the CDR3: TGTGCCAGCAGTTCTGGGACAGCGACGGACTATGGCTACACCTTC. Its protein product is CASSSGTATDYGYTF.

V usage is TRBV15 and J usage is TRBJ1-3; D is uncertain. Trimming took off 8 bases at V and 0 bases at J, with 11 bases between the two ends. The CDR3 consists of 14 residues. Germline V gives CDR1 LNHNV, CDR2 YYDKDF (reference sequence). The CDR3 loop reads CATSLRGSGNTIYF. CDR3 sequence (DNA): TGTGCCACCTCCCTCCGCGGCTCTGGAAACACCATATATTTT.

J is TRBJ1-1 and V is TRBV5-4; D ambiguous. This CDR3 has 13 amino acids. Trimming shortened V by 4 bases and J by 2 bases, and 9 bases separated the two germline ends. Germline assignment: CDR1 SGHNT and CDR2 YYREEE (reference sequence). CDR3 bases: TGTGCCAGCAGCGTTCAGACAAACACTGAAGCTTTCTTT. Translated: CASSVQTNTEAFF.

The chain is built from TRBV3-1 (or the pseudogene TRBV3-2) and TRBJ1-3, with D maybe TRBD1 (6 bases). Trimming stripped 8 bases from V and 0 bases from J, with 11 bases between. Germline V lookup: CDR1 LGHDT, CDR2 YNNKEL (reference sequence). There are 14 residues in the CDR3. DNA of the CDR3: TGTGCCAGCGGGGAGGGGGGCTCTGGAAACACCATATATTTT. Translating it yields CASGEGGSGNTIYF.

The J gene is TRBJ1-2, the V gene TRBV7-6; 7 positions agree with TRBD1. There are 16 residues in the CDR3. CDR1 and CDR2 (germline): SGHVS, FNYEAQ. V was clipped by 5 bases and J by 4 bases; unmatched bases: 13. CDR3 residues: CASSREAGGGGYGYTF. In DNA form, the CDR3 reads TGTGCCAGCAGCAGAGAAGCAGGGGGAGGAGGCTATGGCTACACCTTC.

This clone has only a few counts. J is TRBJ1-1 and V is TRBV19, with 7 nucleotides matching TRBD1. CDR1 is LNHDA, CDR2 SQIVND, per germline (reference sequence). The CDR3 extends over 14 amino acids. V trimming: 5 bases; J trimming: 1 base; junction bases outside the gene matches: 4. The CDR3 spells CASSVGQPNTEAFF. The CDR3 DNA sequence: TGTGCCAGTAGTGTGGGACAGCCGAACACTGAAGCTTTCTTT.

The chain uses TRBV3-1 (or the pseudogene TRBV3-2) and TRBJ2-3; 9 bases align to TRBD1. Germline V lookup: CDR1 LGHDT, CDR2 YNNKEL (reference sequence). Germline trimming cut 5 bases from V and 4 bases from J; bases unmatched to any gene: 7. The CDR3 loop spans 15 amino acids. Written as DNA, the CDR3 is TGTGCCAGCAGCGGCCGGGACAGGGACCCAGATACGCAGTATTTT. It specifies CASSGRDRDPDTQYF.

The V call is TRBV27, the J call TRBJ1-2; TRBD1 agrees at 10 bases. The CDR3 totals 16 residues. V gave up 4 bases and J gave up 1 base; unmatched junction bases: 6. Germline assignment: CDR1 MNHEY and CDR2 SMNVEV (reference sequence). The CDR3 nucleotides read TGTGCCAGCAGTTCCAGACAGGGGGCGCTTAACTATGGCTACACCTTC. Protein: CASSSRQGALNYGYTF.

V and J are TRBV24-1 and TRBJ2-7, with D unclear. V dropped 5 bases and J dropped 2 bases, with 18 bases sitting between them. Germline CDR1 KGHDR, CDR2 SFDVKD. The length of the CDR3 is 16 residues. CDR3 sequence (DNA): TGTGCCACCAGTGGAGCCACGGGTAGTATTCCCTACGAGCAGTACTTC. Protein product: CATSGATGSIPYEQYF.

The rearrangement links TRBV11-2 to TRBJ2-1; D is perhaps TRBD2 (6 bases). Between the trimmed V and J ends, which lost 1 base and 0 bases, there was a span of 13 bases. CDR1 is SGHAT and CDR2 is FQNNGV in the germline V gene. CDR3 length: 17 residues. The CDR3 loop reads CASSLGGGLPSYNEQFF. The DNA for the CDR3 is TGTGCCAGCAGCTTAGGGGGAGGACTCCCCTCCTACAATGAGCAGTTCTTC.

The chain joins TRBV6-2 or TRBV6-3 to TRBJ1-1; the match to TRBD1 covers 7 bases. Germline V lookup: CDR1 MNHEY, CDR2 SVGEGT. J gave up 6 bases and V 6 bases, and 10 bases lay outside the gene matches. The CDR3 spans 14 residues. The DNA for the CDR3 is TGTGCCAGCAGCGAGACAGGGATGAGGGCTGAAGCTTTCTTT. Translation gives CASSETGMRAEAFF.

This chain links TRBV27 with TRBJ1-1; D gene uncertain. This CDR3 has 11 amino acids. The germline V gene has CDR1 MNHEY and CDR2 SMNVEV (reference sequence). Trimming removed 8 bases at V and 3 bases at J, with 7 bases between. CDR3 sequence reads: CASLEDTEAFF. The CDR3 DNA reads as TGTGCCAGCCTAGAGGACACTGAAGCTTTCTTT.

The chain is built from TRBV27 and TRBJ1-1; D is possibly TRBD1 (6 bases). Germline-derived CDR1 and CDR2 are MNHEY and SMNVEV (reference sequence). V was shortened by 2 bases and J by 0 bases, with 16 bases between the two germline ends. CDR3 length equals 17 residues. The DNA of the CDR3 is TGTGCCAGCAGTTTACCCAGGGGCCTGGTCGTGAACACTGAAGCTTTCTTT. Residues: CASSLPRGLVVNTEAFF.

This sequence joins TRBV15 and TRBJ1-2, with unresolved D. This CDR3 contains 15 residues. Trimming pared 0 bases from V and 6 bases from J, leaving 14 bases between. Germline CDR1 reads LNHNV; CDR2 reads YYDKDF (reference sequence). For the CDR3, the DNA is TGTGCCACCAGCAGAGACAGATTCTCGAATGATGGCTACACCTTC. It yields the protein CATSRDRFSNDGYTF.

The J gene is TRBJ2-6, the V gene TRBV19; weak D call: TRBD1 (5 bases). Deletions cut 9 bases from V and 0 bases from J, with 9 bases between. CDR1 is LNHDA, CDR2 SQIVND, per germline (reference sequence). The CDR3 is 14 residues long. The CDR3 protein is CARPTDSGANVLTF. The CDR3 region has the DNA TGTGCCAGGCCGACAGACTCTGGGGCCAACGTCCTGACTTTC.

The V call is TRBV6-6, the J call TRBJ2-7; 8 bases align to TRBD1. This CDR3 contains 14 residues. V lost 6 bases, J lost 5 bases, and 9 bases stayed unmatched. CDR1 is MNHNY and CDR2 is SVGAGI in the germline V gene (reference sequence). This CDR3 is CASSSGQGRDEQYV. CDR3 bases: TGTGCCAGCAGCTCTGGACAGGGTCGGGACGAGCAGTACGTC.